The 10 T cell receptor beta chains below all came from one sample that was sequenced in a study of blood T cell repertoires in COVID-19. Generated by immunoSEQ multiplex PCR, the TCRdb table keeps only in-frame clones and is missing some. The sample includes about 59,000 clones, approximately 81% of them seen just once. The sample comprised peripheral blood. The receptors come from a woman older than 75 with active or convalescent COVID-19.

The CDR3 DNA reads as TGCGCCAGCAGCTTGAGTACAGGGGTCATCTACGAGCAGTACTTC. This codes for CASSLSTGVIYEQYF. V gene TRBV5-1 combines with J gene TRBJ2-7, with 7 positions matching TRBD1. The CDR3 loop spans 15 amino acids. The V and J ends lost 1 base and 3 bases, in that order; junction bases with no gene match: 7. Germline CDR1 and CDR2: SGHRS and YFSETQ.

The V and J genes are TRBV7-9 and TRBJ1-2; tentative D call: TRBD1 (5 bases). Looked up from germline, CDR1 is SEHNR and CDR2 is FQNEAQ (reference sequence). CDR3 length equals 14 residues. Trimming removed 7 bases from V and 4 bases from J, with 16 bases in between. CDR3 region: CASTRGEGSYGYTF. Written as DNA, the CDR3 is TGTGCCAGCACGCGGGGGGAAGGCTCCTATGGCTACACCTTC.

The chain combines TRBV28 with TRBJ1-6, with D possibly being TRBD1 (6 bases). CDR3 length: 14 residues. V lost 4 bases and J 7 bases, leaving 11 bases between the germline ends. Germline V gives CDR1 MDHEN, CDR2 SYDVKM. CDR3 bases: TGTGCCAGCAGTTCGGGACACGCGAATTCACCCCTCCACTTT. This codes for CASSSGHANSPLHF.

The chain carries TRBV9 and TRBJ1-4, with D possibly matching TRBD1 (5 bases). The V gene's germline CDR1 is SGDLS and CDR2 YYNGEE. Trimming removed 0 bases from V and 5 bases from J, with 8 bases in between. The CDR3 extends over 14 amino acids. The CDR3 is CASSVAGQNEKLFF. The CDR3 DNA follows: TGTGCCAGCAGCGTAGCAGGACAAAATGAAAAACTGTTTTTT.

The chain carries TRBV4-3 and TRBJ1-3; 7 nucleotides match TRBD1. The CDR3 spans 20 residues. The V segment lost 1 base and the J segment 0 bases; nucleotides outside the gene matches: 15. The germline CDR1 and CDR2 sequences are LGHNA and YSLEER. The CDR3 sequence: CASSQATTGVWVDSGNTIYF. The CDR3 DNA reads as TGCGCCAGCAGCCAAGCTACAACAGGGGTCTGGGTAGACTCTGGAAACACCATATATTTT.

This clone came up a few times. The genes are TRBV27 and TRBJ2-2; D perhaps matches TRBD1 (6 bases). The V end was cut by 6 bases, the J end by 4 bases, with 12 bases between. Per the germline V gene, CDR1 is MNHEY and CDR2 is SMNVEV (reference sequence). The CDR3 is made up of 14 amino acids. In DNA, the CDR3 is TGTGCCAGCAGCTCGACAGGAGTCACCGGGGAGCTGTTTTTT. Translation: CASSSTGVTGELFF.

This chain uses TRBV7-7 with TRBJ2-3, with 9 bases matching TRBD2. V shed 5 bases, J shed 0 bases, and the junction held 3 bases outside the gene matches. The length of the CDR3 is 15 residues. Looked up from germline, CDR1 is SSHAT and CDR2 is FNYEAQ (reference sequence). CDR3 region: CASSPGLASTDTQYF. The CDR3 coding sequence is TGTGCCAGCAGCCCAGGACTAGCGAGCACAGATACGCAGTATTTT.

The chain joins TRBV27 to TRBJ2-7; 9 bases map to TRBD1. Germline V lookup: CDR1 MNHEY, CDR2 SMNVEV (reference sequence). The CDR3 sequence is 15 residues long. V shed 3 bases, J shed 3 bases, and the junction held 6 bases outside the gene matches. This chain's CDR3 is CASSFRQGGYYEQYF. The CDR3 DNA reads TGTGCCAGCAGTTTCCGACAGGGGGGGTACTACGAGCAGTACTTC.

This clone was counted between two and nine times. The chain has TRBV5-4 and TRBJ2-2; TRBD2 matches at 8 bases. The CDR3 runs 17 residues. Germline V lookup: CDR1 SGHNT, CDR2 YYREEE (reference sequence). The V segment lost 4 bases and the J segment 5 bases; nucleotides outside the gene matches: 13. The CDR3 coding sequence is TGTGCCAGCAGCGCCTGGAGCGGGGGTTGGGAAACCGGGGAGCTGTTTTTT. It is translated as CASSAWSGGWETGELFF.

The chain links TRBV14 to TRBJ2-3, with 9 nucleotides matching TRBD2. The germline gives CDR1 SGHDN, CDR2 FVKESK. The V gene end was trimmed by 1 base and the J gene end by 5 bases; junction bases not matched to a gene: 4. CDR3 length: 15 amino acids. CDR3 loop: CASSQAAGGRDTQYF. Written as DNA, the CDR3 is TGTGCCAGCAGCCAAGCCGCGGGGGGGAGAGATACGCAGTATTTT.